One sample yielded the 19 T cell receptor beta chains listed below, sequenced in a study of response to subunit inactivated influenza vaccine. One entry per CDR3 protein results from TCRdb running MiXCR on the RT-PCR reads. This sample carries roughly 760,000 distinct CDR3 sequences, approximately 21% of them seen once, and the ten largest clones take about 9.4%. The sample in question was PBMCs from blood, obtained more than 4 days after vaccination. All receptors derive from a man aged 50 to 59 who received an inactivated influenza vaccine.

CDR3 sequence: CSAKGGLHINTGELFF. The DNA for the CDR3 is TGCAGTGCTAAAGGGGGGCTGCACATTAACACCGGGGAGCTGTTTTTT. The J gene is TRBJ2-2, the V gene TRBV20-1; possibly TRBD1 or TRBD2 for D (6 bases each). Germline CDR1 is DFQATT and CDR2 is SNEGSKA (reference sequence). The CDR3 consists of 16 residues. V was pared by 4 bases and J by 2 bases, with 17 bases between.

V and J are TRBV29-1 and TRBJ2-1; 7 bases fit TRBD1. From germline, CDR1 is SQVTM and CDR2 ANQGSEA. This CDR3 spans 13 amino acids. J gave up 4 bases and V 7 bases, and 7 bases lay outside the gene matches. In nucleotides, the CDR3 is TGCAGCGCTAGCAGGGGGAGATACAATGAGCAGTTCTTC. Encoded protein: CSASRGRYNEQFF.

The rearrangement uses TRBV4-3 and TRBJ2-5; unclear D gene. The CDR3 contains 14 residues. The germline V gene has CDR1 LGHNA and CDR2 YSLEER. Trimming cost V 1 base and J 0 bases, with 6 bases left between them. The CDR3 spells CASSQVDDQETQYF. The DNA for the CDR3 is TGCGCCAGCAGCCAAGTCGACGACCAAGAGACCCAGTACTTC.

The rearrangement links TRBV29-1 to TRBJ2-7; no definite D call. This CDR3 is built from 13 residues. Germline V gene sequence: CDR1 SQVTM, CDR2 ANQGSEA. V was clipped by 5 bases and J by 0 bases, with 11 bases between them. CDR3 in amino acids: CSVLNAASYEQYF. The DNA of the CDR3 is TGCAGCGTTCTGAATGCAGCCTCCTACGAGCAGTACTTC.

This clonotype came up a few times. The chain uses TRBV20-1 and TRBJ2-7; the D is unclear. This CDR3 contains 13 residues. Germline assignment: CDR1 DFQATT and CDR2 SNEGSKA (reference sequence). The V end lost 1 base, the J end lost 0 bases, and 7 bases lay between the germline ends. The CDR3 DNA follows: TGCAGTGCTAGAGGGCCAGTCTCCTACGAGCAGTACTTC. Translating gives CSARGPVSYEQYF.

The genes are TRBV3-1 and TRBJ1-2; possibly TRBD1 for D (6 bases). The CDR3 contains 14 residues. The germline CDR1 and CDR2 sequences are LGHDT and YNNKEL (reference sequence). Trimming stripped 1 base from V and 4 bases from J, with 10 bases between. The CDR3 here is CASSQAQGSYGYTF. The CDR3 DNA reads TGTGCCAGCAGCCAAGCACAGGGTTCCTATGGCTACACCTTC.

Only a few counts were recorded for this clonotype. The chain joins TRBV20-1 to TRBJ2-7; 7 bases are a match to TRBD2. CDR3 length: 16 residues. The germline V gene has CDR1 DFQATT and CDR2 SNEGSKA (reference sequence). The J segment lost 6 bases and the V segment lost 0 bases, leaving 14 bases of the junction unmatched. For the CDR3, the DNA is TGCAGTGCTAGAGATTTTAGAAGCGGGAATTCGGGCGAGCAGTACTTC. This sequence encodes CSARDFRSGNSGEQYF.

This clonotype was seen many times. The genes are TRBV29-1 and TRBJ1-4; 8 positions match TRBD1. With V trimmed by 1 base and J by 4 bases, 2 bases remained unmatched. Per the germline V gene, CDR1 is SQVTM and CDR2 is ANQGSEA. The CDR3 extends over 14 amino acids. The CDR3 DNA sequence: TGCAGCGTTGAAGGGACAGGGAATAATGAAAAACTGTTTTTT. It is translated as CSVEGTGNNEKLFF.

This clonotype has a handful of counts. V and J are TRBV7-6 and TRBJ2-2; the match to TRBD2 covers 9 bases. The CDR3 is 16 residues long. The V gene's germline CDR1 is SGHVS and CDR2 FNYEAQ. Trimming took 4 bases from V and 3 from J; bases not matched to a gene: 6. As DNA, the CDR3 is TGTGCCAGCAGCTCAGAGCGGGAGGACTACACCGGGGAGCTGTTTTTT. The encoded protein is CASSSEREDYTGELFF.

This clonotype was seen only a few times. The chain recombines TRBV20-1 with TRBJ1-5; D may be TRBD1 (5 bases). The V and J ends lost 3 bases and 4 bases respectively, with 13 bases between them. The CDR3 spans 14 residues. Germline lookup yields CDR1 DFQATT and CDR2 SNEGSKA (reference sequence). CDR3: CSASKGTQNQPQHF. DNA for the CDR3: TGCAGTGCTAGTAAGGGGACGCAGAATCAGCCCCAGCATTTT.

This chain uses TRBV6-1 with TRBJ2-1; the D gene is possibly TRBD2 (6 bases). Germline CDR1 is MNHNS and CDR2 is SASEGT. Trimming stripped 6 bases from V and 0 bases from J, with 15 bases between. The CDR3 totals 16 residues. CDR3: CASRPGTGSSYNEQFF. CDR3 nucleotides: TGTGCCAGCAGGCCCGGGACTGGTAGCTCCTACAATGAGCAGTTCTTC.

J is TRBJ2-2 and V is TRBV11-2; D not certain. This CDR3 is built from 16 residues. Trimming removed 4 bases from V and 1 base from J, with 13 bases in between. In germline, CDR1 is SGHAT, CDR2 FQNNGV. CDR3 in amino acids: CASSSYYKQNTGELFF. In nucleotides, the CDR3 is TGTGCCAGCAGCTCCTACTACAAACAGAACACCGGGGAGCTGTTTTTT. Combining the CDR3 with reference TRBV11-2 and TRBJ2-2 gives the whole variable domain EAGVAQSPRYKIIEKRQSVAFWCNPISGHATLYWYQQILGQGPKLLIQFQNNGVVDDSQLPKDRFSAERLKGVDSTLKIQPAKLEDSAVYLCASSSYYKQNTGELFFGEGSRLTVL.

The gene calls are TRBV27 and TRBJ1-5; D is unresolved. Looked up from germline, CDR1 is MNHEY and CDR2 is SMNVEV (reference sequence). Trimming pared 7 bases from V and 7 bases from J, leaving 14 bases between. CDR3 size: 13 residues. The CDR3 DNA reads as TGTGCCAGCACGACAAATATTGGACAGCCCCAGCATTTT. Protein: CASTTNIGQPQHF.

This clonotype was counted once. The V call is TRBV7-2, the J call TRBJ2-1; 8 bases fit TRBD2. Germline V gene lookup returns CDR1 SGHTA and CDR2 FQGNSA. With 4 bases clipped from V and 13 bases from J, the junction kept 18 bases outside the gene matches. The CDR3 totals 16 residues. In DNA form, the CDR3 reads TGTGCCAGCAGCTCAGGTCGAAGCGGGAGAGGCTTTTCTCAGTTCTTC. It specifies CASSSGRSGRGFSQFF. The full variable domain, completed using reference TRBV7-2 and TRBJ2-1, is GAGVSQSPSNKVTEKGKDVELRCDPISGHTALYWYRQSLGQGLEFLIYFQGNSAPDKSGLPSDRFSAERTGGSVSTLTIQRTQQEDSAVYLCASSSGRSGRGFSQFFGPGTRLTVL.

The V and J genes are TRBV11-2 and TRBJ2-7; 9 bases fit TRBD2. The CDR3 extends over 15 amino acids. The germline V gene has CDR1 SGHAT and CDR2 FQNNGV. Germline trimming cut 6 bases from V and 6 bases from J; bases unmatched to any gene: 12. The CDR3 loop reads CASRLAARGGGEQYF. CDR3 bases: TGTGCCAGCAGATTGGCGGCGCGGGGGGGAGGCGAGCAGTACTTC. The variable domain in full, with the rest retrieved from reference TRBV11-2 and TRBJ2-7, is EAGVAQSPRYKIIEKRQSVAFWCNPISGHATLYWYQQILGQGPKLLIQFQNNGVVDDSQLPKDRFSAERLKGVDSTLKIQPAKLEDSAVYLCASRLAARGGGEQYFGPGTRLTVT.

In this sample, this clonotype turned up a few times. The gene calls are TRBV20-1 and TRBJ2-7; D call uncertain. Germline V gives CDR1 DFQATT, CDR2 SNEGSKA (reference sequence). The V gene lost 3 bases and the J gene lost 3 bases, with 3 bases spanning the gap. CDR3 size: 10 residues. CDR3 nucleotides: TGCAGTGCTAGCCTCTACGAGCAGTACTTC. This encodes CSASLYEQYF.

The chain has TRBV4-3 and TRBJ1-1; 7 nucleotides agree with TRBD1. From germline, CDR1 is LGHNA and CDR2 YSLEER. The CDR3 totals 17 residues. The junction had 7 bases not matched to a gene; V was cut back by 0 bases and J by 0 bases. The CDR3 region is CASSQEPIGQVNTEAFF. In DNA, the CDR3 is TGCGCCAGCAGCCAAGAGCCTATCGGACAGGTGAACACTGAAGCTTTCTTT.

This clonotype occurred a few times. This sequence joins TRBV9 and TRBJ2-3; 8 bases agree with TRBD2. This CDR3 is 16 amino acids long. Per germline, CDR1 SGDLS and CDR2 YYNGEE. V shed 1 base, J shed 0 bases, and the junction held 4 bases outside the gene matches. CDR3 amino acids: CASSVSSGSSTDTQYF. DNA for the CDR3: TGTGCCAGCAGCGTATCCAGCGGGAGTAGCACAGATACGCAGTATTTT.

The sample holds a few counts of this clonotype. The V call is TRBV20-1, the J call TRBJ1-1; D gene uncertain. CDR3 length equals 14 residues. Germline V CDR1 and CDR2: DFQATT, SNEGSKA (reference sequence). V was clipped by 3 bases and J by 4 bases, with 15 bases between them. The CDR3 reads CSARMLGLRTEAFF. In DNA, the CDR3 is TGCAGTGCTAGGATGTTAGGGTTGCGCACTGAAGCTTTCTTT.